The 27 T cell receptor beta chains listed next were all sequenced from one sample in a study of T cells in pancreatic ductal adenocarcinoma. The method was immunoSEQ multiplex PCR; TCRdb's version includes in-frame clones alone and lacks a portion of them. The sample carries roughly 100,000 clones, about 95% recorded once. Selected pancreatic ductal adenocarcinoma patients had undergone surgery without neoadjuvant therapy. The sequencing input was PBMCs. The receptors derive from a human donor with pancreatic ductal adenocarcinoma.

This chain joins TRBV9 and TRBJ2-7, with TRBD1 matching 7 bases. The length of the CDR3 is 14 residues. In germline, CDR1 is SGDLS, CDR2 YYNGEE. V shed 0 bases, J shed 4 bases, and the junction held 4 bases outside the gene matches. The CDR3 loop is CASSVGGQPYEQYF. In DNA form, the CDR3 reads TGTGCCAGCAGCGTAGGGGGACAGCCTTACGAGCAGTACTTC.

The V and J genes are TRBV13 and TRBJ2-7, with D perhaps matching TRBD2 (11 bases). Trimming took off 4 bases at V and 5 bases at J, with 33 bases between the two ends. The CDR3 runs to 20 residues. Per the germline V gene, CDR1 is PRHDT and CDR2 is FYEKMQ (reference sequence). Written as DNA, the CDR3 is TGTGCCAGCAGCTCCTCAGGACAGGGGGGGGGTAGCGGGAGGGTAAACGAGCAGTACTTC. Translating it yields CASSSSGQGGGSGRVNEQYF.

This chain uses TRBV6-5 with TRBJ2-1; no reliable D call. Germline values: CDR1 MNHEY, CDR2 SVGAGI. The CDR3 spans 11 residues. V dropped 8 bases and J dropped 7 bases, with 9 bases sitting between them. CDR3 loop: CASQRGNEQFF. The CDR3 DNA reads TGTGCCAGCCAGAGAGGTAATGAGCAGTTCTTC.

This chain connects TRBV4-2 to TRBJ2-7, with 10 positions matching TRBD1. This CDR3 has 15 amino acids. Unmatched junction bases numbered 4, after V lost 1 base and J lost 4 bases. CDR1 LGHNA and CDR2 YNFKEQ come from the germline V gene. The CDR3 region has the DNA TGTGCCAGCAGCCAAGCCGGGACAGGGGTATACGAGCAGTACTTC. Residues: CASSQAGTGVYEQYF.

The chain uses TRBV10-3 and TRBJ1-5; D is uncertain. Germline lookup yields CDR1 ENHRY and CDR2 SYGVKD. V was cut by 4 bases and J by 6 bases, with 13 bases left in between. This CDR3 has 14 residues. The DNA of the CDR3 is TGTGCCATCAGTGCGGTCCTTGGTGGTCAGCCCCAGCATTTT. Translated, it gives CAISAVLGGQPQHF.

J is TRBJ2-5 and V is TRBV7-6; 7 bases agree with TRBD1. Germline trimming cut 4 bases from V and 2 bases from J; bases unmatched to any gene: 7. Germline CDR1 reads SGHVS; CDR2 reads FNYEAQ. The CDR3 is 15 residues long. CDR3 residues: CASSSIWGQQETQYF. The CDR3 DNA is TGTGCCAGCAGCTCAATATGGGGACAGCAAGAGACCCAGTACTTC.

The chain employs TRBV5-1 and TRBJ2-3; D is unclear. V shed 0 bases and J shed 5 bases, with 4 bases lying between them. This CDR3 contains 12 residues. The V gene's germline CDR1 is SGHRS and CDR2 YFSETQ. The CDR3 spells CASSLALDTQYF. CDR3 bases: TGCGCCAGCAGCTTGGCTCTAGATACGCAGTATTTT.

In its sample, this clone was seen once. The rearrangement uses TRBV10-3 and TRBJ1-2, with 11 bases aligning to TRBD1. Germline CDR1 reads ENHRY; CDR2 reads SYGVKD. The CDR3 totals 15 residues. J was trimmed by 3 bases and V by 2 bases; bases with no gene match: 2. The CDR3 DNA follows: TGTGCCATCAGTGAGCGGGACAGGGGGGACTATGGCTACACCTTC. As protein: CAISERDRGDYGYTF.

V is TRBV19 and J is TRBJ2-1; D perhaps matches TRBD1 (5 bases). Trimming shortened V by 7 bases and J by 3 bases, and 16 bases separated the two germline ends. The CDR3 totals 15 residues. Per the germline V gene, CDR1 is LNHDA and CDR2 is SQIVND (reference sequence). The CDR3 protein is CASKETRTSYNEQFF. Here the CDR3 DNA reads TGTGCCAGTAAAGAAACGCGGACAAGCTACAATGAGCAGTTCTTC.

The rearrangement joins TRBV25-1 to TRBJ2-1, with TRBD2 matching 8 bases. CDR1 and CDR2 from the germline V gene are MGHDK and SYGVNS. J was trimmed by 8 bases and V by 1 base; bases with no gene match: 13. This CDR3 contains 17 residues. The CDR3 here is CASSELSGSPHYDEQFF. CDR3 nucleotides: TGTGCCAGCAGTGAATTAAGCGGGAGCCCTCATTATGATGAGCAGTTCTTC.

The rearrangement uses TRBV7-9 and TRBJ2-1; TRBD1 matches at 8 bases. Germline V CDR1 and CDR2: SEHNR, FQNEAQ (reference sequence). This CDR3 comprises 15 residues. V lost 1 base to trimming and J lost 5 bases; unmatched junction nucleotides: 4. CDR3 nucleotides: TGTGCCAGCAGCTTAGGGACAGGGCTCAACAATGAGCAGTTCTTC. This sequence encodes CASSLGTGLNNEQFF.

The chain links TRBV9 to TRBJ2-3; TRBD1 matches at 11 bases. V lost 4 bases to trimming and J lost 3 bases; unmatched junction nucleotides: 7. This CDR3 comprises 16 residues. Germline CDR1 is SGDLS and CDR2 is YYNGEE. CDR3 loop: CASSSGQGARTDTQYF. The CDR3 DNA follows: TGTGCCAGCAGCTCAGGACAGGGGGCGCGGACAGATACGCAGTATTTT. Variable domain in full (rest from reference TRBV9 and TRBJ2-3): DSGVTQTPKHLITATGQRVTLRCSPRSGDLSVYWYQQSLDQGLQFLIQYYNGEERAKGNILERFSAQQFPDLHSELNLSSLELGDSALYFCASSSGQGARTDTQYFGPGTRLTVL.

This clone appeared a single time. V usage is TRBV15 and J usage is TRBJ2-5; D is possibly TRBD1 (5 bases). This CDR3 region has 14 residues. The V end lost 0 bases, the J end lost 10 bases, and 15 bases lay between the germline ends. Germline V CDR1 and CDR2: LNHNV, YYDKDF (reference sequence). The CDR3: CATSRDGSGQIQYF. CDR3 in DNA: TGTGCCACCAGCAGAGATGGTTCAGGGCAGATCCAGTACTTC. The full variable domain, its missing parts supplied by reference TRBV15 and TRBJ2-5, is DAMVIQNPRYQVTQFGKPVTLSCSQTLNHNVMYWYQQKSSQAPKLLFHYYDKDFNNEADTPDNFQSRRPNTSFCFLDIRSPGLGDTAMYLCATSRDGSGQIQYFGPGTRLLVL.

The chain carries TRBV11-2 and TRBJ2-7, with D tentatively TRBD2 (6 bases). CDR1 and CDR2 (germline): SGHAT, FQNNGV. Between the trimmed V and J ends, which lost 5 bases and 5 bases, there was a span of 10 bases. This CDR3 is 12 amino acids long. The CDR3 bases are TGTGCCAGCAGCCGTGGGGGGAACGAGCAGTACTTC. Translating it yields CASSRGGNEQYF.

The chain couples TRBV7-9 to TRBJ2-1; 7 bases are a match to TRBD2. The junction had 6 bases not matched to a gene; V was cut back by 2 bases and J by 8 bases. Germline V gene sequence: CDR1 SEHNR, CDR2 FQNEAQ (reference sequence). The CDR3 covers 14 residues. CDR3 in DNA: TGTGCCAGCAGCTTACGAGCGGGAAGCGATGAGCAGTTCTTC. Translation gives CASSLRAGSDEQFF.

The V call is TRBV30, the J call TRBJ2-3, with 8 bases lining up with TRBD2. Germline CDR1 GTSNPN, CDR2 SVGIG (reference sequence). V shed 1 base, J shed 0 bases, and the junction held 12 bases outside the gene matches. The CDR3 extends over 18 amino acids. The CDR3 here is CAWSAPSGFPTSTDTQYF. DNA of the CDR3: TGTGCCTGGAGTGCTCCTAGCGGGTTCCCAACTAGCACAGATACGCAGTATTTT.

V is TRBV10-3 and J is TRBJ2-7; TRBD2 aligns across 10 bases. The J segment lost 2 bases and the V segment lost 7 bases, leaving 5 bases of the junction unmatched. Per the germline V gene, CDR1 is ENHRY and CDR2 is SYGVKD. The CDR3 length is 14 residues. Here the CDR3 reads CAIKSAGGPYEQYF. CDR3 bases: TGTGCCATCAAATCAGCGGGAGGGCCCTACGAGCAGTACTTC.

The chain couples TRBV9 to TRBJ1-1; D is ambiguous. Germline loops: CDR1 SGDLS, CDR2 YYNGEE. The CDR3 is 15 residues long. V lost 0 bases, J lost 1 base, and 10 bases lay in between. In DNA form, the CDR3 reads TGTGCCAGCAGCGTAGACAGCTCCGCGAACACTGAAGCTTTCTTT. Amino acids: CASSVDSSANTEAFF.

V gene TRBV7-8 combines with J gene TRBJ2-2; TRBD2 matches at 8 bases. Germline V CDR1 and CDR2: SGHVS, FQNEAQ. The CDR3 runs to 15 residues. Trimming took 5 bases from V and 7 from J; bases not matched to a gene: 9. The CDR3 coding sequence is TGTGCCAGCAGCATACGGACTAGCTCGGGCGGGGAGCTGTTTTTT. Its translation is CASSIRTSSGGELFF.

The rearrangement joins TRBV27 to TRBJ2-3, with D maybe TRBD2 (6 bases). Germline values: CDR1 MNHEY, CDR2 SMNVEV (reference sequence). CDR3 size: 14 residues. V lost 3 bases, J lost 5 bases, and 12 bases lay in between. The CDR3 sequence: CASSFGVGGDTQYF. The CDR3, as DNA: TGTGCCAGCAGTTTTGGGGTCGGGGGAGATACGCAGTATTTT.

The V gene is TRBV6-5, the J gene TRBJ1-2; a weak D match, TRBD1 (5 bases). Between the trimmed V and J ends, which lost 7 bases and 5 bases, there was a span of 8 bases. Per the germline V gene, CDR1 is MNHEY and CDR2 is SVGAGI. CDR3 length: 11 residues. The DNA for the CDR3 is TGTGCCAGCACCCAGGGTTATGGCTACACCTTC. It specifies CASTQGYGYTF.

The chain recombines TRBV6-6 with TRBJ2-7, with TRBD2 identical over 8 bases. The junction had 9 bases not matched to a gene; V was cut back by 2 bases and J by 3 bases. The CDR3 sequence is 16 residues long. The germline gives CDR1 MNHNY, CDR2 SVGAGI (reference sequence). CDR3 region: CASSYNPLAVGYEQYF. For the CDR3, the DNA is TGTGCCAGCAGTTACAATCCACTAGCGGTCGGCTACGAGCAGTACTTC.

This clone appeared once. The gene calls are TRBV29-1 and TRBJ1-5, with 7 bases aligning to TRBD1. After removal of 3 bases from V and 6 bases from J, the junction contained 11 bases not matched to a gene. Germline V lookup: CDR1 SQVTM, CDR2 ANQGSEA. The CDR3 is 15 amino acids. The CDR3 coding sequence is TGCAGCGTTGAGGGGGAGACAGGGAAGTGTCAGCCCCAGCATTTT. It codes for CSVEGETGKCQPQHF.

The chain is built from TRBV25-1 and TRBJ2-7; 8 bases match TRBD2. J lost 6 bases, V lost 6 bases, and 10 bases had no gene match. Germline loops: CDR1 MGHDK, CDR2 SYGVNS. The CDR3 is made up of 14 amino acids. DNA for the CDR3: TGTGCCAGCAGGAAACTAGCGGACTCCGGCGAGCAGTACTTC. Protein sequence: CASRKLADSGEQYF.

This sequence joins TRBV5-6 and TRBJ2-5; D not certain. The CDR3 has 13 residues. Germline-derived CDR1 and CDR2 are SGHDT and YYEEEE. The ends were cut back, 1 base at V and 9 bases at J, with 13 bases in the middle. DNA of the CDR3: TGTGCCAGCAGCTTGTCACCTGCCGGGTCCCAGTACTTC. Amino acids: CASSLSPAGSQYF.

The V call is TRBV6-5, the J call TRBJ2-7; 8 nucleotides agree with TRBD2. There are 16 residues in the CDR3. V dropped 0 bases and J dropped 2; count of bases not matched to a gene: 6. The germline V gene encodes CDR1 MNHEY and CDR2 SVGAGI. CDR3 sequence reads: CASSYSSAGAAYEQYF. The CDR3 DNA is TGTGCCAGCAGTTACTCTTCAGCGGGAGCCGCCTACGAGCAGTACTTC.

This clone was recorded only once. This chain uses TRBV19 with TRBJ2-5; 7 bases agree with TRBD1. Germline V gives CDR1 LNHDA, CDR2 SQIVND (reference sequence). The CDR3 has 13 amino acids. J lost 1 base, V lost 10 bases, and 6 bases had no gene match. The CDR3 DNA reads TGTGCCATCTCACAGGGGATCCAAGAGACCCAGTACTTC. Its protein is CAISQGIQETQYF.